Following are 10 T cell receptor beta chains from one sample sequenced in a study of T cells in Graves' hyperthyroidism and ophthalmopathy. TCR beta CDR3 sequences were amplified from RNA transcripts. First-round RT-PCR with HTBI primers amplified the TCR CDR3 region. TCRdb re-derived calls from the multiplex PCR reads in MiXCR, one entry per CDR3 protein. The data hold about 400,000 distinct CDR3 sequences, with roughly an eighth observed a single time. Material for sequencing was blood. Receptors were obtained from a young woman with Graves' hyperthyroidism.

This clonotype was counted only a few times. The chain employs TRBV19 and TRBJ1-5, with D unclear. The CDR3 is 15 amino acids. The germline gives CDR1 LNHDA, CDR2 SQIVND (reference sequence). Deletions cut 3 bases from V and 10 bases from J, with 19 bases between. The CDR3 DNA reads as TGTGCCAGTAGTATTGGTACAAGAAACCTTAACCCCCAGCATTTT. It is translated as CASSIGTRNLNPQHF.

This clonotype was found a few times. This sequence joins TRBV28 and TRBJ1-2; 8 nucleotides match TRBD1. The CDR3 totals 16 residues. Looked up from germline, CDR1 is MDHEN and CDR2 is SYDVKM. Trimming removed 6 bases from V and 2 bases from J; junction bases left unmatched: 11. The CDR3 is CASRPNRGARNYGYTF. The CDR3 DNA sequence: TGTGCCAGCAGGCCCAACAGGGGGGCGCGAAACTATGGCTACACCTTC.

V gene TRBV20-1 combines with J gene TRBJ1-5; D gene unclear. CDR1 is DFQATT, CDR2 SNEGSKA, per germline (reference sequence). The V gene lost 6 bases and the J gene lost 1 base, with 13 bases spanning the gap. CDR3 length: 14 residues. The CDR3: CSARPPASNQPQHF. CDR3 nucleotides: TGCAGTGCCCGCCCTCCGGCGAGCAATCAGCCCCAGCATTTT.

This chain connects TRBV2 to TRBJ2-3; 7 bases align to TRBD2. Germline CDR1 reads SNHLY; CDR2 reads FYNNEI. The junction had 10 bases not matched to a gene; V was cut back by 4 bases and J by 6 bases. This CDR3 contains 15 residues. The CDR3 protein is CASSAGDYPLDTQYF. CDR3 nucleotides: TGTGCCAGCAGTGCCGGGGACTACCCCCTGGATACGCAGTATTTT.

In this sample, this clonotype turned up many times. The gene calls are TRBV28 and TRBJ1-1; D ambiguous. V was cut by 3 bases and J by 1 base, with 9 bases left in between. Germline V gene sequence: CDR1 MDHEN, CDR2 SYDVKM. The CDR3 is 14 residues long. CDR3 DNA sequence: TGTGCCAGCAGTTTGTGGCATACGAACACTGAAGCTTTCTTT. Its protein is CASSLWHTNTEAFF.

This clonotype was recorded many times. This rearrangement joins TRBV3-1 to TRBJ2-2; the D gene is possibly TRBD2 (6 bases). This CDR3 has 14 residues. CDR1 LGHDT and CDR2 YNNKEL come from the germline V gene (reference sequence). Trimming stripped 4 bases from V and 7 bases from J, with 13 bases between. The CDR3 region has the DNA TGTGCCAGCAGCCCCCGTGGAGGGAGCGGGGAGCTGTTTTTT. Protein: CASSPRGGSGELFF.

In the case of this clonotype: This may arise from a read error, as a much more abundant clone is one base away. The chain recombines TRBV27 with TRBJ2-7; no clear D. The V end was cut by 6 bases, the J end by 5 bases, with 14 bases between. CDR3 size: 13 residues. The germline V gene encodes CDR1 MNHEY and CDR2 SMNVEV (reference sequence). The CDR3 region has the DNA TGTGCCAGCAGACCCGGGTCTGCCCACGAGCAGTACTTC. Residues: CASRPGSAHEQYF.

In its sample, this clonotype was seen many times. The chain has TRBV5-1 and TRBJ2-5; TRBD2 matches 7 bases. CDR3 length: 12 residues. Germline CDR1 reads SGHRS; CDR2 reads YFSETQ. J was trimmed by 0 bases and V by 7 bases; bases with no gene match: 0. CDR3 in DNA: TGCGCCAGCGGGACTAACCAAGAGACCCAGTACTTC. Protein: CASGTNQETQYF. The full variable domain, its missing parts supplied by reference TRBV5-1 and TRBJ2-5, is KAGVTQTPRYLIKTRGQQVTLSCSPISGHRSVSWYQQTPGQGLQFLFEYFSETQRNKGNFPGRFSGRQFSNSRSEMNVSTLELGDSALYLCASGTNQETQYFGPGTRLLVL.

This clonotype came up many times. The genes are TRBV12-3 or TRBV12-4 and TRBJ2-7; D gene uncertain. With 6 bases removed from V and 0 bases from J, the gap between germline ends came to 9 bases. The CDR3 totals 13 residues. In DNA form, the CDR3 reads TGTGCCAGCAGGCGGATCAGCTCCTACGAGCAGTACTTC. Amino acid sequence: CASRRISSYEQYF.

This clonotype was counted only a few times. This rearrangement joins TRBV30 to TRBJ1-1; D uncertain. The CDR3 sequence is 12 residues long. Trimming left V 3 bases short and J 6 bases short, with 11 bases between. Germline V gives CDR1 GTSNPN, CDR2 SVGIG (reference sequence). Here the CDR3 reads CAWSAGGPEAFF. The CDR3 DNA follows: TGTGCCTGGAGCGCGGGAGGCCCTGAAGCTTTCTTT.